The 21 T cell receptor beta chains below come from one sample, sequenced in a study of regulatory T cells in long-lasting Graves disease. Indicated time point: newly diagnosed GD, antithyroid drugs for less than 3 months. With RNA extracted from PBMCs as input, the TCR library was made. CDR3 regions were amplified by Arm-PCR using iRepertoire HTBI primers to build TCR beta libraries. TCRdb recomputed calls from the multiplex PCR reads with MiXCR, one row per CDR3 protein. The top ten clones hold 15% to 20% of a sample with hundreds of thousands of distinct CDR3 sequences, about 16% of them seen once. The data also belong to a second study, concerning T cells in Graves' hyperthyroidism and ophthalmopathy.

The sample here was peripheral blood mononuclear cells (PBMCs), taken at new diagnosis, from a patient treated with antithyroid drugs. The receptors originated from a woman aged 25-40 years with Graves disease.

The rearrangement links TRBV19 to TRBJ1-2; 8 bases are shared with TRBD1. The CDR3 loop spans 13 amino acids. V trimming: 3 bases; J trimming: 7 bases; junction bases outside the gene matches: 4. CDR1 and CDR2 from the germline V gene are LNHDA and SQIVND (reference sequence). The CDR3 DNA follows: TGTGCCAGTAGTATCGGACAGGGTGGTGGCTACACCTTC. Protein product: CASSIGQGGGYTF. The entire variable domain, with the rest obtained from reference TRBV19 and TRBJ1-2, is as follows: DGGITQSPKYLFRKEGQNVTLSCEQNLNHDAMYWYRQDPGQGLRLIYYSQIVNDFQKGDIAEGYSVSREKKESFPLTVTSAQKNPTAFYLCASSIGQGGGYTFGSGTRLTVV.

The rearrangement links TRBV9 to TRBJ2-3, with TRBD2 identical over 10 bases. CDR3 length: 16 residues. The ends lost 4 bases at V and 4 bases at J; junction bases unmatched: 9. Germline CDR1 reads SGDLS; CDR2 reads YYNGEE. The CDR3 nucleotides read TGTGCCAGCAGCCAAGGGACTAGCGAGAGCTCAGATACGCAGTATTTT. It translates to CASSQGTSESSDTQYF.

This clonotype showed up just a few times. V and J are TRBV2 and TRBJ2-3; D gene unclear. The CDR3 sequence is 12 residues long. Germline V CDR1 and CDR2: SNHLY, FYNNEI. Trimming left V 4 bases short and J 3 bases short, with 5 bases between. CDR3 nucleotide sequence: TGTGCCAGCAGTGTCAAAACAGATACGCAGTATTTT. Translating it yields CASSVKTDTQYF.

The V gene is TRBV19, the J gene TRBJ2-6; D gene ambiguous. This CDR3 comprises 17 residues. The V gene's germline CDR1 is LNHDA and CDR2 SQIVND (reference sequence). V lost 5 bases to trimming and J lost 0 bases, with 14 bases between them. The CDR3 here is CASSPPWSSSGANVLTF. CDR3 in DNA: TGTGCCAGTAGTCCGCCATGGTCTAGCTCTGGGGCCAACGTCCTGACTTTC.

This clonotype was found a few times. The CDR3 DNA follows: TGTGCCACCAGGGTTCCCGGGGAGCTGTTTTTT. This translates into CATRVPGELFF. The V call is TRBV28, the J call TRBJ2-2, with a weak D call TRBD1 (5 bases). The CDR3 contains 11 residues. V gave up 10 bases and J gave up 6 bases, with 9 bases separating them. Germline V CDR1 and CDR2: MDHEN, SYDVKM.

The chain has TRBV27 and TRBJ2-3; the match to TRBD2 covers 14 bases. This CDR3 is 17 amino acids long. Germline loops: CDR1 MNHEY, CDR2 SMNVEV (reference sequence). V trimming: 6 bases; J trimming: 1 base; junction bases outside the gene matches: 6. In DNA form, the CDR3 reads TGTGCCAGCAGAAGGGGACTAGCGGGAGTTCGCACAGATACGCAGTATTTT. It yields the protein CASRRGLAGVRTDTQYF.

As DNA, the CDR3 is TGTGCCAGCAGCAGACGGCTCTCCTACAATGAGCAGTTCTTC. Translated: CASSRRLSYNEQFF. The V and J genes are TRBV5-6 and TRBJ2-1; no firm D call. This CDR3 spans 14 amino acids. V lost 4 bases and J 0 bases, leaving 8 bases between the germline ends. Germline assignment: CDR1 SGHDT and CDR2 YYEEEE.

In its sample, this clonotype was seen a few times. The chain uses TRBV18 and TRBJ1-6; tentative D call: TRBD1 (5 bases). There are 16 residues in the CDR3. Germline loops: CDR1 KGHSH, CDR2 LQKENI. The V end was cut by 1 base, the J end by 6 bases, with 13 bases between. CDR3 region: CASSPRLGDVNSPLHF. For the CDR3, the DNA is TGTGCCAGCTCACCACGATTGGGGGATGTTAATTCACCCCTCCACTTT. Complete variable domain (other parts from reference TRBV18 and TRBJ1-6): NAGVMQNPRHLVRRRGQEARLRCSPMKGHSHVYWYRQLPEEGLKFMVYLQKENIIDESGMPKERFSAEFPKEGPSILRIQQVVRGDSAAYFCASSPRLGDVNSPLHFGNGTRLTVT.

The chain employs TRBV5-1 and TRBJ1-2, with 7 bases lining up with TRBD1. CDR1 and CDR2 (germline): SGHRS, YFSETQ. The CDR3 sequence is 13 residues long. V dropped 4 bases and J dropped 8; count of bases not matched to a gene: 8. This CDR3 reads CASSTGQPAGYTF. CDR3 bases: TGCGCCAGCAGCACGGGACAGCCGGCCGGCTACACCTTC.

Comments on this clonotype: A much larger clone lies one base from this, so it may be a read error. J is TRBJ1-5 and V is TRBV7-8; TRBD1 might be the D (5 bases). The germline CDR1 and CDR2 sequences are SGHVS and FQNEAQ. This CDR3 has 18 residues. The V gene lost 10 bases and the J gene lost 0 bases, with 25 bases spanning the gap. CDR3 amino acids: CATRPPPTGTISNQPQHF. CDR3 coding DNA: TGTGCCACCCGACCTCCCCCAACCGGGACCATTAGCAATCAGCCCCAGCATTTT.

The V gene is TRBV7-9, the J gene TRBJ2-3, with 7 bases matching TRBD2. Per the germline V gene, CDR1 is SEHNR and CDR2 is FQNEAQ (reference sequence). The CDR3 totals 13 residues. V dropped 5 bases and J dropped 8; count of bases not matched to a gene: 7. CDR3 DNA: TGTGCCAGCAGCCCTACAGGCGGGAGTACGCAGTATTTT. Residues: CASSPTGGSTQYF.

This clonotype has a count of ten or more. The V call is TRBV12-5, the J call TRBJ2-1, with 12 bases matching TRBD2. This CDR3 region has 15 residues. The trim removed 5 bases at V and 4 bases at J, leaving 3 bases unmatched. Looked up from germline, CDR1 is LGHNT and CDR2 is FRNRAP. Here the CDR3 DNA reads TGTGCTAGTGGTACCGGGACTAGCGGGTACAATGAGCAGTTCTTC. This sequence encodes CASGTGTSGYNEQFF.

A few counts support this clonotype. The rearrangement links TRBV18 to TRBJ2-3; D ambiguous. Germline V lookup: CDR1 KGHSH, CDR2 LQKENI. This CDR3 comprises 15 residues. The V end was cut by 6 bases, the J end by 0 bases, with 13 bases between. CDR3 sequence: CASSYYRGSTDTQYF. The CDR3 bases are TGTGCCAGCTCTTATTATCGCGGCAGCACAGATACGCAGTATTTT.

CDR3 in amino acids: CASRQGITDTQYF. CDR3 bases: TGCGCCAGCAGACAGGGTATCACAGATACGCAGTATTTT. The chain uses TRBV5-1 and TRBJ2-3; possibly TRBD1 for D (6 bases). The CDR3 runs to 13 residues. Germline V gene sequence: CDR1 SGHRS, CDR2 YFSETQ. The ends were cut back, 5 bases at V and 2 bases at J, with 9 bases in the middle.

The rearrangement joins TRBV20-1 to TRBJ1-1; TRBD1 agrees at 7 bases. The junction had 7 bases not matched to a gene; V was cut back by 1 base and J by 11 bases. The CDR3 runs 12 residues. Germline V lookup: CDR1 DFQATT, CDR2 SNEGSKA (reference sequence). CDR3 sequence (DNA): TGCAGTGCTAGAGGTACAGGGGATGGGGCTTTCTTT. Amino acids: CSARGTGDGAFF.

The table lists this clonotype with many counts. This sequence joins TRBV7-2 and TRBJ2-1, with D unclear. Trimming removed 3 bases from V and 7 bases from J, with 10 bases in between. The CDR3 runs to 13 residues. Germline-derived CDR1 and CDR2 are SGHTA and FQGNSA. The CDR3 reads CASSFFDRNEQFF. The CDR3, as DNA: TGTGCCAGCAGCTTTTTTGATAGGAATGAGCAGTTCTTC.

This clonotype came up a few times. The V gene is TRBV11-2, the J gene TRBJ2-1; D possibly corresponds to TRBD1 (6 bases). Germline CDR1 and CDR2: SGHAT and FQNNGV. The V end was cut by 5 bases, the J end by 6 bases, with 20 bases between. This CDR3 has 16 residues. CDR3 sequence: CASSPYRALQGNEQFF. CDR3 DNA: TGTGCCAGCAGCCCCTACAGAGCGTTACAGGGCAATGAGCAGTTCTTC.

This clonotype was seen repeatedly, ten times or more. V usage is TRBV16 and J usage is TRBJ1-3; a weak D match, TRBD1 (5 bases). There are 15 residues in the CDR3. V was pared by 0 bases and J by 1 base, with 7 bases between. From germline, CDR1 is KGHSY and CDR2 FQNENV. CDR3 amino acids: CASSQSRQSGNTIYF. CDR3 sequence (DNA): TGTGCCAGCAGCCAATCCCGACAGTCTGGAAACACCATATATTTT.

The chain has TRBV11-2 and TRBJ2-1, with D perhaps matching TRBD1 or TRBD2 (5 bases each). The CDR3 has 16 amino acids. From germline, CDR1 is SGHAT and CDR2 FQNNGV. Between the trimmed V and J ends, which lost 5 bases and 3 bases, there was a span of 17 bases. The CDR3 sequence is CASSGYRDLIYNEQFF. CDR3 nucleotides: TGTGCCAGCAGCGGCTACCGGGACCTTATCTACAATGAGCAGTTCTTC.

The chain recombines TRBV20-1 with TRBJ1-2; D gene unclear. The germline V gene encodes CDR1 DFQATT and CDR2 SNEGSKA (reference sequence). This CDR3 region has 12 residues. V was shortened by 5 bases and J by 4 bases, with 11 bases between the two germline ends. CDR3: CSAPIEVYGYTF. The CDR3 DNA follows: TGCAGTGCTCCCATTGAGGTCTATGGCTACACCTTC.

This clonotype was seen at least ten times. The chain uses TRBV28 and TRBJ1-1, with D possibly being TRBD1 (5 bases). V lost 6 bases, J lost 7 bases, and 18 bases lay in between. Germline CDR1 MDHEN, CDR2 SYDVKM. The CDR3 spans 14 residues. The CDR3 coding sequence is TGTGCCAGCAGGGGACTCAGGGAGTCTATTGAAGCTTTCTTT. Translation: CASRGLRESIEAFF.